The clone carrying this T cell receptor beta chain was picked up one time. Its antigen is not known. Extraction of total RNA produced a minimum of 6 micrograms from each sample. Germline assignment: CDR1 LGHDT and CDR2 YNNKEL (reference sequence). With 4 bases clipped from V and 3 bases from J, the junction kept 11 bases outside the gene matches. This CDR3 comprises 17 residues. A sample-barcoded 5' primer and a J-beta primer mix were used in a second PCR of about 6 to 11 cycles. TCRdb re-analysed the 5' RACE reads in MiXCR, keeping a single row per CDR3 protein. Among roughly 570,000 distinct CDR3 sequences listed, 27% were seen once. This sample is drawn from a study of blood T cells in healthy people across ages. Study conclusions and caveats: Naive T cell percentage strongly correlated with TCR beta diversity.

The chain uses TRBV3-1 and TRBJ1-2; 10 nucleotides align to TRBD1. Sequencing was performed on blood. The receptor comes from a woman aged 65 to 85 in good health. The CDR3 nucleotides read TGTGCCAGCAGCCCTCTCCCGCCCGGGACAGGGGACTATGGCTACACCTTC. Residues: CASSPLPPGTGDYGYTF.